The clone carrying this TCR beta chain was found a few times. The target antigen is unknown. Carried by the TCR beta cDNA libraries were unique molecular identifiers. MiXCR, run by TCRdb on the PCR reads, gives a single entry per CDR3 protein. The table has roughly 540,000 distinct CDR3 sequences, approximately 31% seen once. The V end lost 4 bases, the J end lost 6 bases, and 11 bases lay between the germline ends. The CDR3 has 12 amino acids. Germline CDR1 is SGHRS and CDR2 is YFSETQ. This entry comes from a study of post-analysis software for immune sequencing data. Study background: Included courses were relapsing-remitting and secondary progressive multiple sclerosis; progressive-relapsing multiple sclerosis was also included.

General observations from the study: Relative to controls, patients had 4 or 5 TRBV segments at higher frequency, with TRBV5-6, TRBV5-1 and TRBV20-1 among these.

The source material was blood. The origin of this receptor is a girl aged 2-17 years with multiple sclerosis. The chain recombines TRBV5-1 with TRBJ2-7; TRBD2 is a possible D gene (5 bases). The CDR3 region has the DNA TGCGCCAGCAGCCCGGGATCCGGCGAGCAGTACTTC. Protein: CASSPGSGEQYF. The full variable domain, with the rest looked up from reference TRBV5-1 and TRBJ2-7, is KAGVTQTPRYLIKTRGQQVTLSCSPISGHRSVSWYQQTPGQGLQFLFEYFSETQRNKGNFPGRFSGRQFSNSRSEMNVSTLELGDSALYLCASSPGSGEQYFGPGTRLTVT.